This T cell receptor beta chain was identified during a study of T cell clonality in common variable immunodeficiency. Study outcomes and limitations: In common variable immunodeficiency, TCR beta chains reportedly carried fewer deletions and N-nucleotide insertions.

CDR1 is SGHAT and CDR2 is FQNNGV in the germline V gene. CDR3 length equals 15 residues. V shed 2 bases and J 5 bases; nucleotides not matched to a gene: 4. The data were produced by immunoSEQ multiplex PCR, yet TCRdb's version contains in-frame clones alone and is incomplete. The sample yields 20,000 or so clones, without any singletons. Many counts were recorded for this clone. Its antigen is currently unknown. With the read ending 3 residues before the CDR3 end, the germline J gene is used to fill in that end. The receptor was isolated from a human donor with common variable immunodeficiency. The material sequenced was peripheral blood mononuclear cells. The chain is built from TRBV11-2 and TRBJ2-1; TRBD2 aligns across 9 bases. Partial CDR3 DNA: TGTGCCAGCAGCTTATATAGCGGGAGCGACAATGAG. This codes for CASSLYSGSDNE. The full CDR3 is CASSLYSGSDNEQFF.